This T cell receptor (beta chain) was documented in a study of T cells in women clearing cervical HPV infection. About this clone itself: The DNA ends 3 residues before the CDR3 does, and the rest of the CDR3 is filled in from the germline J gene.

The data were produced by immunoSEQ multiplex PCR, yet TCRdb's version contains in-frame clones alone and is incomplete. The specimen's table records approximately 18,000 clones. The V gene's germline CDR1 is SEHNR and CDR2 FQNEAQ (reference sequence). Trimming cost V 1 base and J 5 bases, with 9 bases left between them. The CDR3 contains 14 residues. The TCR originated in a woman aged 18 to 75 with a cervical HPV16 infection that either progressed to CIN3+ or cleared (not recorded which). The J gene is TRBJ1-5, the V gene TRBV7-9; D possibly corresponds to TRBD1 (5 bases). The sample taken for sequencing was blood buffy coat. The CDR3 is CASSLGQPDQPQHF. The sequenced part of the CDR3 DNA is TGTGCCAGCAGCTTAGGACAGCCCGATCAGCCC.